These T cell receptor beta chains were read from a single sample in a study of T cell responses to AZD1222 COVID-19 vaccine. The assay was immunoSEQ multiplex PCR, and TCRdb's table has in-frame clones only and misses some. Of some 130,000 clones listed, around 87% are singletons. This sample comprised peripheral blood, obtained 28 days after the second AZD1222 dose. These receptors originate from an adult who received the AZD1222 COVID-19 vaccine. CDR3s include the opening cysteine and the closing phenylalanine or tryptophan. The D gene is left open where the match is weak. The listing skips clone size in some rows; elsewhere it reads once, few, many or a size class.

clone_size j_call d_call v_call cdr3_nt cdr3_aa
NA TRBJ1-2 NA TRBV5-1 TGCGCCAGCAGCCCCAGTGGAGGGAGAATTGGCTACACCTTC CASSPSGGRIGYTF
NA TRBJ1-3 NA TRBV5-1 TGCGCCAGCAGCTTGGTGGGACGGAGCTCTGGAAACACCATATATTTT CASSLVGRSSGNTIYF
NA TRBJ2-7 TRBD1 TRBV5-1 TGCGCCAGCAGCTCGCTTCCTGGACAGGGGGCTGAGTACTTC CASSSLPGQGAEYF
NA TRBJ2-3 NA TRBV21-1 TGTGCCACGACCTCCACCTTCCCGTATTTT CATTSTFPYF
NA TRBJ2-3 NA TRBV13 TGTGCCAGCAGCTTAGATGCCTATCGTAGCACAGATACGCAGTATTTT CASSLDAYRSTDTQYF
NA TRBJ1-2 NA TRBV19 TGTGCCAGTAGCCTATCCCCAGGGATTAGTGGCTACACCTTC CASSLSPGISGYTF
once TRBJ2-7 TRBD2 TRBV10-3 TGTGCCATCAGTTCCGGGACTACACAAACCGCTGGATCGGTTTACTTC CAISSGTTQTAGSVYF
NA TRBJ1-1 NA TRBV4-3 TGCGCCAGCAGCCAAGATTGGTCAGGGGCGAACACTGAAGCTTTCTTT CASSQDWSGANTEAFF
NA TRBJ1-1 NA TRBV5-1 TGCGCCAGCACCCGTGGGGAGAACACTGAAGCTTTCTTT CASTRGENTEAFF
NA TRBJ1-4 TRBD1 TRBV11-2 TGTGCCAGCAGCTTAAATACAGGGGTGAACGAAAAACTGTTTTTT CASSLNTGVNEKLFF
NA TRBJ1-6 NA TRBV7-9 TGTGCCAGCAGCTCCGGGAGCTATAATTCACCCCTCCACTTT CASSSGSYNSPLHF
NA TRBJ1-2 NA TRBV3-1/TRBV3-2 TGTGCCAGCAGCCAAGAGCTCCGAGCCCAAACCAGCAAGAACTATGGCTACACCTTC CASSQELRAQTSKNYGYTF
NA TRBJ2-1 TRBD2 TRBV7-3 TGTGCCAGCAGCCCCAGTCCGAGCGGGGGGGCCACTGAGCAGTTCTTC CASSPSPSGGATEQFF
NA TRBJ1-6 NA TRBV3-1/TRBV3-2 TGTGCCAGCAGCCATGGGGCCCTTTCTTCCCACACCTACCTTGCACCCCTCCACTTT CASSHGALSSHTYLAPLHF
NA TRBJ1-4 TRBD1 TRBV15 TGTGCCACCAGCAGAGAGGACAGGGGGTCAACTAATGAAAAACTGTTTTTT CATSREDRGSTNEKLFF
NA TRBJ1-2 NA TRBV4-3 TGCGCCAGCAGCCAGGAAAGTCAGGACTATGGCTACACCTTC CASSQESQDYGYTF
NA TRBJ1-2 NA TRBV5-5 TGTGCCAGCAGCTTATCAGGGGATGGTGGCTACACCTTC CASSLSGDGGYTF
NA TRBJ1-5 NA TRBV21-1 TGTGCCAGCAGCAAAGAGAGTGGACAGGGCGAACAGCCCCAGCATTTT CASSKESGQGEQPQHF
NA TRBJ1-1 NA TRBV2 TGTGCCAGCAGTGAACAGGGCCGAGGGAGTGCTTTCTTT CASSEQGRGSAFF
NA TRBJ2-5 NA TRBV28 TGTGCCAGCAGTTTATACGGGACCCAGTACTTC CASSLYGTQYF
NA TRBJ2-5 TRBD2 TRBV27 TGTGCCAGCAGTTTATATGTTAGCGGGGGGAACCAAGAGACCCAGTACTTC CASSLYVSGGNQETQYF
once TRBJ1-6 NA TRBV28 TGTGCCAGCAGACCTGACCGAGGCCTTTCACCCCTCCACTTT CASRPDRGLSPLHF
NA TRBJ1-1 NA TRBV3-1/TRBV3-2 TGTGCCACCTCCCTCGGGGGCACTGAAGCTTTCTTT CATSLGGTEAFF
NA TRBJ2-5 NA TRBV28 TGTGCCAGCACCAGTGGGGTCCAAGAGACCCAGTACTTC CASTSGVQETQYF
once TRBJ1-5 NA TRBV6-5 TGTGCCAGCAGTACCGGCCCCAATCAGCCCCAGCATTTT CASSTGPNQPQHF
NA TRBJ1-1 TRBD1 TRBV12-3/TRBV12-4 TGTGCCAGCAGAGGGGGCCTTGATGCTGAAGCTTTCTTT CASRGGLDAEAFF
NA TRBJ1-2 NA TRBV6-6 TGTGCCAGCAGTTACTCCATGACAGAACCCTGCTACACCTTC CASSYSMTEPCYTF
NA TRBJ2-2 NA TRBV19 TGTGCCAGTGTTGCGAGGCACTCGGGCGGGGAGCTGTTTTTT CASVARHSGGELFF
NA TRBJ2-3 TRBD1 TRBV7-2 TGTGCCAGCAGCTCACAGGGGAATACGCAGTATTTT CASSSQGNTQYF
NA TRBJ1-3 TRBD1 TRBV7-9 TGTGCCAGCAGCTTAGGCGCGGGGACAGTCTCTGGAAACACCATATATTTT CASSLGAGTVSGNTIYF
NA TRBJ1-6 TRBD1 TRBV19 TGTGCCAGTAGGGCTGACAGGGTATATAATTCACCCCTCCACTTT CASRADRVYNSPLHF
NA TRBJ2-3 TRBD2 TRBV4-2 TGTGCCAGCAGCCAAGAAGGCAGCGGGGGGTTCACAGATACGCAGTATTTT CASSQEGSGGFTDTQYF
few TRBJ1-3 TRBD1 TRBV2 TGTGCCAGCAGACATGACAGGGGTGGAATGGGAGGAAACACCATATATTTT CASRHDRGGMGGNTIYF
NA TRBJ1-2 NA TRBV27 TGTGCCAGCAGTTCCAGATGGATCAACACTAACTATGGCTACACCTTC CASSSRWINTNYGYTF
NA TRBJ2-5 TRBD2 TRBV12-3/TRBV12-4 TGTGCCAGCAGCCGGGGGGGCCAAGAGACCCAGTACTTC CASSRGGQETQYF
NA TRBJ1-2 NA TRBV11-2 TGTGCCAGCAGCTTCGGATCCTTTAACTATGGCTACACCTTC CASSFGSFNYGYTF
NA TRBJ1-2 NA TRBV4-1 TGCGCCAGCAGCCCTGGGACGGACATCCAGGTGCATGGCTACACCTTC CASSPGTDIQVHGYTF
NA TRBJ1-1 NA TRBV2 TGTGCCAGCACTCCGGGGGGGGACAAGACTGAAGCTTTCTTT CASTPGGDKTEAFF
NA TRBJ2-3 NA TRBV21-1 TGTGCCAGTCGGGGTTTCACAGATACGCAGTATTTT CASRGFTDTQYF
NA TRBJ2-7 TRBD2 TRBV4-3 TGCGCCAGCAGCCAAGCTTACACTAGCGCCTACGAGCAGTACTTC CASSQAYTSAYEQYF
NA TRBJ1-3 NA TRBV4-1 TGCGCCAGCAGCCAAGTTGGATCCTCTGGAAACACCATATATTTT CASSQVGSSGNTIYF
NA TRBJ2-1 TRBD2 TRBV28 TGTGCCAGCAGCCCGGGACTAGCGGGGACGAATGAGCAGTTCTTC CASSPGLAGTNEQFF
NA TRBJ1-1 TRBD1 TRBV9 TGTGCCAGCAGCCTCTACCTGCCGGGACAGGGGGACACTGAAGCTTTCTTT CASSLYLPGQGDTEAFF
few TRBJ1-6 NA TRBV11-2 TGTGCCAGCAGCCGTGGGACACCAAATTCACCCCTCCACTTT CASSRGTPNSPLHF
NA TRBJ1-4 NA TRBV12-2 TGTGCAAGTCGCCTAGAGGCGCCTGAAAAACTGTTTTTT CASRLEAPEKLFF
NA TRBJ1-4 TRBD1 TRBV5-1 TGCGCCAGCAGCTTGACAGGGGGAAATGAAAAACTGTTTTTT CASSLTGGNEKLFF
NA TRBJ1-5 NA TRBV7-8 TGTGCCAGCAGCTTAGGTGCGGGGGATGATCAGCGGCCCCAGCATTTT CASSLGAGDDQRPQHF
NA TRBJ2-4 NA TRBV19 TGTGCCAGTAGTCAGACTCCTCAGGGTTTCATGAACATTCAGTACTTC CASSQTPQGFMNIQYF
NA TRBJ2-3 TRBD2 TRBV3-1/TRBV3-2 TGTGCCAGCAGCCCGGGACTAGGATTTGGTACGCAGTATTTT CASSPGLGFGTQYF
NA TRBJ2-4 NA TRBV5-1 TGCGCCAGCAGCTTGGAACTAGGGGGAGCCAAAAACATTCAGTACTTC CASSLELGGAKNIQYF
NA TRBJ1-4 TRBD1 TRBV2 TGTGCCAGCACCACCCAGGGGGCGAAAAATGAAAAACTGTTTTTT CASTTQGAKNEKLFF
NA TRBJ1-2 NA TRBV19 TGTGCCAGTAGTATACGGGGTTCTAACTATGGCTACACCTTC CASSIRGSNYGYTF
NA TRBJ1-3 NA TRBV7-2 TGTGCCAGCAGCTTAGTGGAGGGCTCTGGAAACACCATATATTTT CASSLVEGSGNTIYF
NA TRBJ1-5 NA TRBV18 TGTGCCAGCTCACCAATCGACAGTAGCAATCAGCCCCAGCATTTT CASSPIDSSNQPQHF
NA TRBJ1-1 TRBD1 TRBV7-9 TGTGCCAGCAGACACGGCAACGGGACAGGGGACACTGAAGCTTTCTTT CASRHGNGTGDTEAFF
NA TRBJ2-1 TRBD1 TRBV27 TGTGCCAGCAGTAAGACGGGACAGAGCTACAATGAGCAGTTCTTC CASSKTGQSYNEQFF